This entry lists 11 T cell receptor beta chains sequenced from one sample in a study of T cell changes during pregnancy in multiple sclerosis (dated by TCRdb to 2018 to 2020). Library preparation employed the immunoSEQ multiplex PCR assay. Here the immuneACCESS table is served through TCRdb, limited to in-frame sequences with V and J called. Missing clones are a known gap in these copies; in checked studies unresolved V genes cover under half, and the rest lacks a known reason. The sample yields about 49,000 clones; just under 95% were counted once. 5.5% to 6% of the sample belongs to the ten largest clones. Sequenced material: CD8+ T cells from peripheral blood mononuclear cells, taken in the first trimester of pregnancy. Every receptor here comes from a female donor with multiple sclerosis, enrolled in a pregnancy study.

The rearrangement joins TRBV9 to TRBJ2-7; maybe TRBD2 (6 bases). Germline assignment: CDR1 SGDLS and CDR2 YYNGEE. The CDR3 consists of 13 residues. Trimming removed 3 bases from V and 0 bases from J, with 7 bases in between. CDR3 DNA: TGTGCCAGCAGCGGGGGGGACTCCTACGAGCAGTACTTC. It yields the protein CASSGGDSYEQYF.

This clone was counted a single time. The rearrangement links TRBV7-9 to TRBJ2-7, with 7 nucleotides matching TRBD1. V was clipped by 4 bases and J by 2 bases; unmatched bases: 5. Germline V gene lookup returns CDR1 SEHNR and CDR2 FQNEAQ (reference sequence). The CDR3 is 14 residues long. This chain's CDR3 is CASSSTGSAYEQYF. DNA of the CDR3: TGTGCCAGCAGCTCGACAGGGAGTGCCTACGAGCAGTACTTC.

The chain is built from TRBV9 and TRBJ2-3; 7 bases are a match to TRBD2. The CDR3 has 11 residues. V lost 5 bases to trimming and J lost 6 bases; unmatched junction nucleotides: 0. Germline CDR1 and CDR2: SGDLS and YYNGEE. CDR3 sequence reads: CASRGGDTQYF. The CDR3 nucleotides are TGTGCCAGCAGGGGGGGGGATACGCAGTATTTT.

The J gene is TRBJ1-1, the V gene TRBV28, with D hard to call. V shed 7 bases and J shed 1 base, with 16 bases lying between them. Germline V lookup: CDR1 MDHEN, CDR2 SYDVKM. The CDR3 runs to 15 residues. CDR3: CASTPMGVQNTEAFF. The CDR3 DNA follows: TGTGCCAGCACCCCTATGGGAGTCCAGAACACTGAAGCTTTCTTT.

This clone was observed once. Here the CDR3 DNA reads TGCGCCAGCAGCCAAGATTCGCCTAGGGACAGGGCATTCTGGGGAACTGAAGCTTTCTTT. Translation gives CASSQDSPRDRAFWGTEAFF. V is TRBV4-1 and J is TRBJ1-1; 9 bases are a match to TRBD1. The V gene's germline CDR1 is MGHRA and CDR2 YSYEKL. This CDR3 region has 20 residues. The V gene end was trimmed by 0 bases and the J gene end by 5 bases; junction bases not matched to a gene: 19.

This clone was detected only once. This chain links TRBV27 with TRBJ1-3; D call uncertain. There are 15 residues in the CDR3. V shed 0 bases and J shed 5 bases, with 11 bases lying between them. Per the germline V gene, CDR1 is MNHEY and CDR2 is SMNVEV (reference sequence). CDR3 sequence reads: CASSLSFSVRNTIYF. Written as DNA, the CDR3 is TGTGCCAGCAGTTTATCCTTCAGTGTGAGAAACACCATATATTTT.

This clone has a handful of counts. The DNA for the CDR3 is TGTGCCAGCAGTGAACGGGACAGGGGCCCTGTGGGCACTGAAGCTTTCTTT. It translates to CASSERDRGPVGTEAFF. This chain connects TRBV6-1 to TRBJ1-1; 10 bases align to TRBD1. After removal of 2 bases from V and 4 bases from J, the junction contained 10 bases not matched to a gene. The CDR3 is made up of 17 amino acids. The germline gives CDR1 MNHNS, CDR2 SASEGT.

In this sample, this clone turned up once. The chain links TRBV11-2 to TRBJ2-3, with a tentative D call TRBD1 (5 bases). The CDR3 sequence is 15 residues long. V gave up 1 base and J gave up 4 bases, with 12 bases separating them. Germline CDR1 reads SGHAT; CDR2 reads FQNNGV. The CDR3 DNA is TGTGCCAGCAGCTTAGGGGTCAGGGTTGCAGATACGCAGTATTTT. Translated, it gives CASSLGVRVADTQYF.

The CDR3 reads CASSFRDTGYEQYF. Here the CDR3 DNA reads TGTGCCAGCAGCTTCCGGGACACGGGATACGAGCAGTACTTC. The rearrangement links TRBV7-7 to TRBJ2-7; maybe TRBD1 (6 bases). Germline CDR1 and CDR2: SSHAT and FNYEAQ (reference sequence). V shed 3 bases and J shed 4 bases, with 13 bases lying between them. This CDR3 region has 14 residues.

This clone was seen only a few times. This chain links TRBV28 with TRBJ1-5, with 9 bases lining up with TRBD1. The germline CDR1 and CDR2 sequences are MDHEN and SYDVKM. The CDR3 contains 13 residues. V was pared by 6 bases and J by 4 bases, with 1 base of the junction left unmatched. Here the CDR3 reads CASSGTGNQPQHF. The DNA of the CDR3 is TGTGCCAGCAGCGGGACAGGGAATCAGCCCCAGCATTTT.

The genes are TRBV6-6 and TRBJ2-6; 7 bases map to TRBD1. Germline assignment: CDR1 MNHNY and CDR2 SVGAGI (reference sequence). The CDR3 extends over 16 amino acids. Losses at the gene ends were 5 bases for V and 0 bases for J; bases not matched to a gene: 4. Here the CDR3 DNA reads TGTGCCAGCAGTCGGGACAGTTTCTCTGGGGCCAACGTCCTGACTTTC. It codes for CASSRDSFSGANVLTF.